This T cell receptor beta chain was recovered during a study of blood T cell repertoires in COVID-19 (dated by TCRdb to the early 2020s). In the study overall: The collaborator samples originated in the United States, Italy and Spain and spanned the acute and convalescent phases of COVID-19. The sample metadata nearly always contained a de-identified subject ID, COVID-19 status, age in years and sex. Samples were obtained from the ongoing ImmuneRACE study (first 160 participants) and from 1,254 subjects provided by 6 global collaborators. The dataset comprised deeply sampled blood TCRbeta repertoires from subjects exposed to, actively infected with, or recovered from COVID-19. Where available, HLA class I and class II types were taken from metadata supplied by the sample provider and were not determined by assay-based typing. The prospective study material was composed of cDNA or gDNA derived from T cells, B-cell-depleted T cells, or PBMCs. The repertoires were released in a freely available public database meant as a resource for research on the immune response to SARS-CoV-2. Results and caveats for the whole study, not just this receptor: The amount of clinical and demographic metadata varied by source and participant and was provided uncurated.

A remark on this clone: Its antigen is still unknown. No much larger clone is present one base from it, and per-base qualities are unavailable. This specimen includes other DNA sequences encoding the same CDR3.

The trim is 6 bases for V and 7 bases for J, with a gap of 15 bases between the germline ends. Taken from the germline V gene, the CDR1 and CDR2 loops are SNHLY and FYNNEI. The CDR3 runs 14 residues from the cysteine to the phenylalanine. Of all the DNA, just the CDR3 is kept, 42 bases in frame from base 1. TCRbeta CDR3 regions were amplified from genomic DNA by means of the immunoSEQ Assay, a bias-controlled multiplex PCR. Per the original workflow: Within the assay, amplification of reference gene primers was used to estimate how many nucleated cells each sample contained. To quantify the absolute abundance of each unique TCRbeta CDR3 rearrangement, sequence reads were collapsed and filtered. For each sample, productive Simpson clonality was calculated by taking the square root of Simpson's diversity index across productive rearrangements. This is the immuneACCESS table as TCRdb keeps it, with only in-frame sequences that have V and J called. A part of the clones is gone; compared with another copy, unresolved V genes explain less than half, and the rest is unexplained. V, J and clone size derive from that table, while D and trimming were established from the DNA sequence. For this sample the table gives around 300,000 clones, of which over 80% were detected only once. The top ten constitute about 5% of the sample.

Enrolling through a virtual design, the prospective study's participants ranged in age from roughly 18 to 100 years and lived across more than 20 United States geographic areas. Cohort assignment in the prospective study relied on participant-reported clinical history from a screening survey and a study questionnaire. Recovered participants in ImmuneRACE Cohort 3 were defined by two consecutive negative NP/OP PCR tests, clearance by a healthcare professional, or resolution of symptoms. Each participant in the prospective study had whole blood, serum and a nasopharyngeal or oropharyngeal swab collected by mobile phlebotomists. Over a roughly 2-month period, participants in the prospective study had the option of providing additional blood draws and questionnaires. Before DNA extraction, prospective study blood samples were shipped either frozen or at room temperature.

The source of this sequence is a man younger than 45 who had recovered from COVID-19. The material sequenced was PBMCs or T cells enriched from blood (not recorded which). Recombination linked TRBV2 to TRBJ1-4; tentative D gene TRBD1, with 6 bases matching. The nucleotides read TGTGCCAGCAGCGCACAGGGCGTTGGTGAAAAACTGTTTTTT. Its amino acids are CASSAQGVGEKLFF.